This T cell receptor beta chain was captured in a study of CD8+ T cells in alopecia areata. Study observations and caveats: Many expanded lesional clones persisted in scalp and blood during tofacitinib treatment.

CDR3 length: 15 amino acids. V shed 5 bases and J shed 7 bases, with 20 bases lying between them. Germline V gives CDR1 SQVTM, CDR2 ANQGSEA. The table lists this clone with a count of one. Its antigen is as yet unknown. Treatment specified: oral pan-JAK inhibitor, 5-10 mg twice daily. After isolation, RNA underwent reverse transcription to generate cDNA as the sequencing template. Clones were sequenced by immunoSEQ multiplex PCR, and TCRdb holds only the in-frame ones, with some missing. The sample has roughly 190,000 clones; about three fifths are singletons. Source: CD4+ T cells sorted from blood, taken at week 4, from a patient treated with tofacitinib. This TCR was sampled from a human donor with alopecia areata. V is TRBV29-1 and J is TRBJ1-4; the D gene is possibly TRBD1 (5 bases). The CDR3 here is CSVTKGSGWGEKLFF. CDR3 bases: TGCAGCGTTACCAAGGGGTCGGGTTGGGGTGAAAAACTGTTTTTT.